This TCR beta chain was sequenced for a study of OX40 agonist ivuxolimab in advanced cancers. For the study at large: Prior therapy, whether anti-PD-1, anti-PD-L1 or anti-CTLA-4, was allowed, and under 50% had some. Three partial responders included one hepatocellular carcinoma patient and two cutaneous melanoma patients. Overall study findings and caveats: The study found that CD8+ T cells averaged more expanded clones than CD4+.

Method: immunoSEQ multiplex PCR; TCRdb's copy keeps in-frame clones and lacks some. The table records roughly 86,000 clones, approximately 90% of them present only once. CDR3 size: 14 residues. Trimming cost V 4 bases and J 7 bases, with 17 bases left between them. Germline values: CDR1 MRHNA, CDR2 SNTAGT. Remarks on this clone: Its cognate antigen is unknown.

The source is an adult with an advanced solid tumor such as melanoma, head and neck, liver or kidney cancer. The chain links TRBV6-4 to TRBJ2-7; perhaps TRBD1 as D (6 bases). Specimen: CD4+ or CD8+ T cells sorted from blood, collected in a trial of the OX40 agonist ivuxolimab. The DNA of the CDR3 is TGTGCCAGCAGTGCCCCGTCGCGAGGGGGAGAGCAGTACTTC. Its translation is CASSAPSRGGEQYF.